Below, 18 T cell receptor beta chains from the same sample are listed, as sequenced in a study of blood T cell repertoires in COVID-19. The method was immunoSEQ multiplex PCR; TCRdb's version includes in-frame clones alone and lacks a portion of them. The sample yields approximately 30,000 clones, 84% seen once. Sequencing input: peripheral blood. The receptors here all came from a man in his sixties or seventies with active COVID-19.

The chain is built from TRBV5-6 and TRBJ2-7, with D possibly matching TRBD1 (6 bases). The CDR3 has 13 amino acids. Trimming cost V 0 bases and J 5 bases, with 9 bases left between them. The germline gives CDR1 SGHDT, CDR2 YYEEEE. CDR3 region: CASSLGPGDEQYF. CDR3 sequence (DNA): TGTGCCAGCAGCTTGGGCCCAGGGGACGAGCAGTACTTC.

V usage is TRBV5-5 and J usage is TRBJ2-5, with unresolved D. The CDR3 is made up of 15 amino acids. V lost 0 bases, J lost 5 bases, and 14 bases lay in between. The germline CDR1 and CDR2 sequences are SGHKS and YYEKEE (reference sequence). This CDR3 is CASSLVQSQLETQYF. CDR3 in DNA: TGTGCCAGCAGCTTGGTACAGTCGCAACTGGAGACCCAGTACTTC.

V gene TRBV7-8 combines with J gene TRBJ2-2; a weak D match, TRBD1 (6 bases). The CDR3 totals 16 residues. Germline V gene lookup returns CDR1 SGHVS and CDR2 FQNEAQ. The ends were cut back, 5 bases at V and 0 bases at J, with 13 bases in the middle. The CDR3 reads CASSPVGTPNTGELFF. The DNA of the CDR3 is TGTGCCAGCAGCCCCGTGGGGACACCGAACACCGGGGAGCTGTTTTTT.

The chain uses TRBV7-3 and TRBJ2-1, with a tentative D call TRBD2 (6 bases). Germline V gene sequence: CDR1 SGHTA, CDR2 FQGTGA. Between the trimmed V and J ends, which lost 5 bases and 2 bases, there was a span of 13 bases. The CDR3 extends over 15 amino acids. This CDR3 is CASSPPGLPYNEQFF. CDR3 sequence (DNA): TGTGCCAGCAGCCCCCCGGGACTGCCCTACAATGAGCAGTTCTTC.

The rearrangement links TRBV10-3 to TRBJ2-5; the match to TRBD2 covers 8 bases. V was pared by 8 bases and J by 4 bases, with 9 bases of the junction left unmatched. The CDR3 contains 14 residues. Germline V CDR1 and CDR2: ENHRY, SYGVKD. CDR3 region: CAISSGGSRETQYF. In nucleotides, the CDR3 is TGTGCCATCTCGAGCGGGGGAAGTCGAGAGACCCAGTACTTC.

This chain links TRBV4-2 with TRBJ2-5; TRBD2 matches at 8 bases. Germline CDR1 LGHNA, CDR2 YNFKEQ. The trim removed 2 bases at V and 4 bases at J, leaving 9 bases unmatched. The CDR3 sequence is 16 residues long. The CDR3 DNA reads TGTGCCAGCAGCCAAAGGGGCCCACTAGCGGCAGAGACCCAGTACTTC. Its protein product is CASSQRGPLAAETQYF.

This rearrangement joins TRBV6-5 to TRBJ1-1; 8 bases align to TRBD1. The CDR3 runs 15 residues. Germline V lookup: CDR1 MNHEY, CDR2 SVGAGI. Losses at the gene ends were 6 bases for V and 2 bases for J; bases not matched to a gene: 8. The CDR3 loop reads CASRFRQGPNTEAFF. The CDR3 DNA follows: TGTGCCAGCAGGTTCCGACAGGGGCCCAACACTGAAGCTTTCTTT.

The rearrangement joins TRBV7-9 to TRBJ1-5; possible D gene TRBD1, 6 bases. This CDR3 has 13 amino acids. The V end lost 2 bases, the J end lost 5 bases, and 7 bases lay between the germline ends. Per germline, CDR1 SEHNR and CDR2 FQNEAQ (reference sequence). The CDR3 coding sequence is TGTGCCAGCAGCTTATCAGGGGATCAGCCCCAGCATTTT. This gives the protein CASSLSGDQPQHF. The full variable domain, in which reference TRBV7-9 and TRBJ1-5 provide the parts outside the CDR3, is DTGVSQNPRHKITKRGQNVTFRCDPISEHNRLYWYRQTLGQGPEFLTYFQNEAQLEKSRLLSDRFSAERPKGSFSTLEIQRTEQGDSAMYLCASSLSGDQPQHFGDGTRLSIL.

This clone was observed a single time. V gene TRBV29-1 combines with J gene TRBJ2-5; TRBD1 matches at 7 bases. This CDR3 comprises 14 residues. With V trimmed by 1 base and J by 2 bases, 4 bases remained unmatched. In germline, CDR1 is SQVTM, CDR2 ANQGSEA. The CDR3 reads CSVEAETGQETQYF. The CDR3 DNA follows: TGCAGCGTTGAAGCGGAGACAGGGCAAGAGACCCAGTACTTC.

The CDR3 sequence is CASTPAGRDTQYF. In DNA, the CDR3 is TGTGCCAGCACCCCGGCTGGGCGAGATACGCAGTATTTT. V usage is TRBV9 and J usage is TRBJ2-3, with no clear D. The CDR3 contains 13 residues. Germline V lookup: CDR1 SGDLS, CDR2 YYNGEE. V lost 6 bases, J lost 5 bases, and 13 bases lay in between.

This chain connects TRBV5-1 to TRBJ2-7; 9 bases fit TRBD2. The CDR3 contains 15 residues. CDR1 and CDR2 (germline): SGHRS, YFSETQ. Losses at the gene ends were 4 bases for V and 4 bases for J; bases not matched to a gene: 9. The CDR3 loop is CASSPEAGGAYEQYF. The DNA of the CDR3 is TGCGCCAGCAGCCCGGAGGCGGGGGGGGCGTACGAGCAGTACTTC.

This sequence joins TRBV23-1 and TRBJ1-6, with 9 bases matching TRBD1. TRBV23-1 carries the ORF label, with uncertain function. The junction had 5 bases not matched to a gene; V was cut back by 2 bases and J by 6 bases. The CDR3 runs to 16 residues. This chain's CDR3 is CASSQNDRGINSPLHF. CDR3 bases: TGCGCCAGCAGTCAAAACGACAGGGGGATTAATTCACCCCTCCACTTT.

This clone was found a few times. The chain employs TRBV15 and TRBJ1-5; TRBD1 matches 7 bases. This CDR3 comprises 15 residues. The junction had 5 bases not matched to a gene; V was cut back by 5 bases and J by 1 base. The germline CDR1 and CDR2 sequences are LNHNV and YYDKDF (reference sequence). The CDR3 loop reads CATSWDSKSNQPQHF. CDR3 nucleotides: TGTGCCACCAGCTGGGACAGTAAAAGCAATCAGCCCCAGCATTTT.

The V gene is TRBV4-1, the J gene TRBJ2-1; 8 nucleotides align to TRBD2. The CDR3 has 20 amino acids. The germline V gene has CDR1 MGHRA and CDR2 YSYEKL. Trimming cost V 0 bases and J 4 bases; bases outside gene matches: 17. The CDR3 DNA sequence: TGCGCCAGCAGCCAAGATCCCCTGACGACCCGGGGGGGGATATACAATGAGCAGTTCTTC. Translating gives CASSQDPLTTRGGIYNEQFF.

This clone is a singleton in its sample. The chain has TRBV5-5 and TRBJ2-7; the D is unclear. Looked up from germline, CDR1 is SGHKS and CDR2 is YYEKEE (reference sequence). The V gene lost 2 bases and the J gene lost 1 base, with 10 bases spanning the gap. The CDR3 loop spans 14 amino acids. The CDR3 spells CASSLVQQSYEQYF. As DNA, the CDR3 is TGTGCCAGCAGCTTAGTACAGCAATCCTACGAGCAGTACTTC.

The chain couples TRBV7-9 to TRBJ2-3, with TRBD1 matching over 12 bases. The CDR3 loop spans 15 amino acids. From germline, CDR1 is SEHNR and CDR2 FQNEAQ (reference sequence). V shed 6 bases and J 5 bases; nucleotides not matched to a gene: 6. In nucleotides, the CDR3 is TGTGCCAGCAGGGGACAGGGGGCAAGGAGAGATACGCAGTATTTT. Translated, it gives CASRGQGARRDTQYF.

The DNA of the CDR3 is TGTGCCAGCAGTTCAGAGGGACAGGGGGCCGAGACCCAGTACTTC. Translated, it gives CASSSEGQGAETQYF. The rearrangement joins TRBV6-2 or TRBV6-3 to TRBJ2-5; 12 nucleotides line up with TRBD1. From germline, CDR1 is MNHEY and CDR2 SVGEGT. V shed 4 bases, J shed 5 bases, and the junction held 5 bases outside the gene matches. The CDR3 loop spans 15 amino acids.

The count of this clone is one. V gene TRBV5-6 combines with J gene TRBJ2-3; 11 nucleotides match TRBD1. This CDR3 has 16 amino acids. Germline V CDR1 and CDR2: SGHDT, YYEEEE. V lost 0 bases, J lost 2 bases, and 2 bases stayed unmatched. CDR3 in DNA: TGTGCCAGCAGCTTGGGGACAGGGGGCCACACAGATACGCAGTATTTT. This codes for CASSLGTGGHTDTQYF.